This T cell receptor beta chain was sequenced in a study of blood T cell repertoires in COVID-19. This CDR3 contains 16 residues. Germline trimming cut 1 base from V and 2 bases from J; bases unmatched to any gene: 3. Looked up from germline, CDR1 is SGHTA and CDR2 is FQGNSA. Profiled with immunoSEQ multiplex PCR; TCRdb holds only in-frame clones, not every one. This sample carries roughly 150,000 clones, around 79% of them seen once, and the ten largest clones take 19%. The specimen was PBMCs or T cells enriched from blood (not recorded which). The source of this sequence is a woman in her 70s in a cohort exposed to, infected with or recovered from COVID-19 (not recorded which). The chain uses TRBV7-2 and TRBJ2-1; TRBD1 matches 9 bases. The CDR3 sequence: CASSLEGTGPYNEQFF. The DNA for the CDR3 is TGTGCCAGCAGCTTAGAGGGGACAGGGCCCTACAATGAGCAGTTCTTC.